The rows below give T cell receptor beta chains drawn from one sample of a study of response to subunit inactivated influenza vaccine. Each CDR3 protein is one row after TCRdb ran MiXCR on the RT-PCR reads. The table lists roughly 500,000 distinct CDR3 sequences, about 15% of them singletons. This material consisted of CD4+ T cells sorted from PBMCs, taken around 25 months after vaccination. The receptors come from a man aged 50 to 75 who received an inactivated influenza vaccine. Both conserved end residues are part of each CDR3. Each record gives: D gene, V gene, clone size, J gene, CDR3 DNA, CDR3 protein. The D gene is left open where the match is weak. Expanded clones get a size class; other rows say once, few or many, or leave the size out.

D: .; V: TRBV6-2/TRBV6-3; size: .; J: TRBJ2-1; DNA: TGTGCCAGCAGCCTCCTGTGGGGTGAGCAGTTCTTC; CDR3: CASSLLWGEQFF
D: .; V: TRBV14; size: .; J: TRBJ2-7; DNA: TGTGCCAGCAGCCAAGTTGGGACACCCTCCTACGAGCAGTACTTC; CDR3: CASSQVGTPSYEQYF
D: TRBD2; V: TRBV20-1; size: .; J: TRBJ2-3; DNA: TGCAGTGCTCTAGCGGGAGTGACAGATACGCAGTATTTT; CDR3: CSALAGVTDTQYF
D: .; V: TRBV18; size: few; J: TRBJ2-3; DNA: TGTGCCAGCTCACCAAAAGGTGGAAGCACAGATACGCAGTATTTT; CDR3: CASSPKGGSTDTQYF
D: .; V: TRBV12-3/TRBV12-4; size: .; J: TRBJ2-6; DNA: TGTGCCAGCAGTCGTCAGGGGACCACTGGGGCCAACGTCCTGACTTTC; CDR3: CASSRQGTTGANVLTF
D: TRBD1; V: TRBV20-1; size: .; J: TRBJ1-2; DNA: TGCAGTGCAAACCAGCAGGGGGCTAACTATGGCTACACCTTC; CDR3: CSANQQGANYGYTF
D: TRBD1; V: TRBV5-1; size: few; J: TRBJ2-7; DNA: TGCGCCAGCAGTCCAATGGGGCATCAGGGGGCCTACGAGCAGTACTTC; CDR3: CASSPMGHQGAYEQYF
D: TRBD2; V: TRBV20-1; size: few; J: TRBJ2-1; DNA: TGCAGTGCTCCGGGGACTAGCGGGCTCTTGGGAGGTTACAATGAGCAGTTCTTC; CDR3: CSAPGTSGLLGGYNEQFF
D: .; V: TRBV6-2/TRBV6-3; size: .; J: TRBJ1-1; DNA: TGTGCCAGCAGTTACCACGGAGTGGCGGTCATGAACACTGAAGCTTTCTTT; CDR3: CASSYHGVAVMNTEAFF
D: .; V: TRBV20-1; size: few; J: TRBJ1-1; DNA: TGCAGTGCCACGGCCGAGGTGAACACTGAAGCTTTCTTT; CDR3: CSATAEVNTEAFF
D: TRBD2; V: TRBV10-3; size: few; J: TRBJ2-1; DNA: TGTGCCATCAGTGAAATAGCGGGGTCCTACAATGAGCAGTTCTTC; CDR3: CAISEIAGSYNEQFF
D: .; V: TRBV20-1; size: .; J: TRBJ2-3; DNA: TGCAGTGCTAGAGATGTCGGACGGAGCACAGATACGCAGTATTTT; CDR3: CSARDVGRSTDTQYF